Listed below are T cell receptor beta chains from one sample, sequenced in a study of PD-L1 blockade in urothelial cancer. Only in-frame clones appear in the TCRdb table, and some are missing; sequencing was by immunoSEQ multiplex PCR. The sample lists approximately 100,000 clones, roughly 90% occurring once. Sequenced material: PBMCs, taken around atezolizumab (anti-PD-L1) treatment. These receptors came from an elderly woman with urothelial cancer. CDR3s include the opening cysteine and the closing phenylalanine or tryptophan. Each record gives: D gene, J gene, CDR3 length, clone size, V gene, CDR3 protein, CDR3 DNA. A D gene is named only where the DNA matches it firmly. For some rows the clone size is stated as once, few or many, or as a class when expanded; others skip it.

. | TRBJ2-1 | 15 | . | TRBV19 | CASTGGRGSYNEQFF | TGTGCCAGTACCGGGGGGCGCGGGTCCTACAATGAGCAGTTCTTC
. | TRBJ1-5 | 15 | . | TRBV5-1 | CASTPAGGSDQPQHF | TGCGCCAGCACTCCAGCGGGGGGCAGCGATCAGCCCCAGCATTTT
TRBD1 | TRBJ1-1 | 14 | . | TRBV6-5 | CASSFRGQGATAFF | TGTGCCAGCAGTTTCAGAGGACAGGGGGCGACAGCTTTCTTT
. | TRBJ2-5 | 13 | . | TRBV28 | CASSFRGQETQYF | TGTGCCAGCAGTTTCAGAGGGCAAGAGACCCAGTACTTC
. | TRBJ2-1 | 14 | . | TRBV5-1 | CASSLEPAYNEQFF | TGCGCCAGCAGCTTGGAGCCGGCCTACAATGAGCAGTTCTTC
. | TRBJ2-5 | 18 | . | TRBV9 | CASSERGDGRSAGETQYF | TGTGCCAGCAGCGAAAGGGGGGACGGGAGGTCAGCAGGAGAGACCCAGTACTTC
. | TRBJ2-7 | 16 | . | TRBV7-5 | CVRSFMALLLTYEQYF | TGTGTCAGAAGCTTCATGGCCCTCCTCCTCACCTACGAGCAGTACTTC
TRBD1 | TRBJ1-3 | 18 | . | TRBV7-9 | CASSPGDRGPSSGNTIYF | TGTGCCAGCAGCCCAGGGGACAGGGGACCATCCTCTGGAAACACCATATATTTT
. | TRBJ1-1 | 13 | . | TRBV7-3 | CASSAGGLTEAFF | TGTGCCAGCAGCGCGGGGGGCCTCACTGAAGCTTTCTTT
TRBD1 | TRBJ2-7 | 13 | . | TRBV7-6 | CASSVDRGGEQYF | TGTGCCAGCAGCGTTGACAGGGGTGGCGAGCAGTACTTC
. | TRBJ2-4 | 17 | . | TRBV5-8 | CASSLGGRGEFGSIQYF | TGTGCCAGCAGCTTGGGCGGCCGCGGGGAGTTCGGGAGCATTCAGTACTTC
. | TRBJ2-7 | 13 | . | TRBV28 | CASTAPGRYEQYF | TGTGCCAGCACCGCCCCCGGGAGATACGAGCAGTACTTC
. | TRBJ2-7 | 13 | . | TRBV7-9 | CASSLYENYEQYF | TGTGCCAGCAGCTTATACGAGAACTACGAGCAGTACTTC
TRBD1 | TRBJ2-7 | 15 | . | TRBV18 | CASSPPGTGLYEQYF | TGTGCCAGCTCACCGCCCGGGACAGGACTCTACGAGCAGTACTTC
. | TRBJ2-2 | 11 | . | TRBV7-9 | CASSLTGELFF | TGTGCCAGCAGCCTCACCGGGGAGCTGTTTTTT
. | TRBJ2-5 | 13 | . | TRBV30 | CAWRGGKGETQYF | TGTGCCTGGAGGGGCGGGAAGGGGGAGACCCAGTACTTC
TRBD2 | TRBJ2-1 | 15 | . | TRBV14 | CASSQPGLARNEQFF | TGTGCCAGCAGCCAGCCGGGACTAGCCCGAAATGAGCAGTTCTTC
TRBD2 | TRBJ2-1 | 12 | . | TRBV11-2 | CASSSTSGRSVF | TGTGCCAGCAGCTCTACTAGCGGGAGGTCGGTCTTC
. | TRBJ1-5 | 15 | few | TRBV30 | CAWSRGARGNQPQHF | TGTGCCTGGAGCCGGGGGGCGCGGGGCAATCAGCCCCAGCATTTT
TRBD2 | TRBJ2-1 | 17 | . | TRBV5-4 | CASSRTSGFSSYNEQFF | TGTGCCAGCAGCAGAACTAGCGGGTTCAGCTCCTACAATGAGCAGTTCTTC
TRBD2 | TRBJ2-1 | 15 | . | TRBV7-6 | CASSAGTSGNDEQFF | TGTGCCAGCAGCGCTGGGACTAGCGGGAACGATGAGCAGTTCTTC
TRBD2 | TRBJ2-7 | 16 | . | TRBV14 | CASSLRGLAGVGEQYF | TGTGCCAGCAGCCTTAGAGGGCTAGCGGGAGTTGGAGAGCAGTACTTC
. | TRBJ2-1 | 15 | . | TRBV7-3 | CASSLAQGGYNEQFF | TGTGCCAGCAGCTTAGCGCAGGGAGGCTACAATGAGCAGTTCTTC
. | TRBJ2-3 | 10 | . | TRBV29-1 | CSAGIDTQYF | TGCAGCGCAGGGATTGATACGCAGTATTTT
. | TRBJ2-7 | 15 | . | TRBV28 | CASSPPGISSYEQYF | TGTGCCAGCAGTCCCCCCGGGATCTCGTCGTACGAGCAGTACTTC
. | TRBJ2-1 | 12 | . | TRBV19 | CASTRGGAEQFF | TGTGCCAGTACCCGTGGAGGGGCTGAGCAGTTCTTC
. | TRBJ1-2 | 14 | . | TRBV7-2 | CASSLGEANYGYTF | TGTGCCAGCAGCTTAGGGGAGGCGAACTATGGCTACACCTTC
. | TRBJ1-2 | 12 | . | TRBV28 | CASTPAGYGYTF | TGTGCCTCGACCCCGGCGGGCTATGGCTACACCTTC
TRBD2 | TRBJ2-3 | 14 | . | TRBV28 | CASKRGGRTDTQYF | TGTGCCAGCAAACGGGGCGGGAGAACAGATACGCAGTATTTT
. | TRBJ2-1 | 16 | . | TRBV7-2 | CASSLKWDTPGNEQFF | TGTGCCAGCAGCTTAAAGTGGGACACCCCGGGCAATGAGCAGTTCTTC
. | TRBJ1-6 | 13 | . | TRBV10-2 | CASSDAGYSPLHF | TGCGCCAGCAGTGATGCGGGGTACTCACCCCTCCACTTT
. | TRBJ2-1 | 12 | . | TRBV5-1 | CASSSQGIEQFF | TGCGCCAGCAGCTCTCAGGGTATTGAGCAGTTCTTC
TRBD2 | TRBJ2-2 | 16 | . | TRBV7-3 | CASSRTSGSLTGELFF | TGTGCCAGCAGTCGGACTAGCGGGAGTCTAACCGGGGAGCTGTTTTTT
. | TRBJ2-7 | 14 | . | TRBV27 | CASSTTLRNYEQYF | TGTGCCAGCAGTACAACCCTCAGGAACTACGAGCAGTACTTC
. | TRBJ2-2 | 15 | . | TRBV18 | CASSPSEGYTGELFF | TGTGCCAGCTCACCGTCGGAGGGATACACCGGGGAGCTGTTTTTT
. | TRBJ1-1 | 14 | . | TRBV5-1 | CASSLGRAGTEAFF | TGCGCCAGCAGTCTTGGCCGCGCGGGCACTGAAGCTTTCTTT
. | TRBJ1-2 | 16 | . | TRBV7-9 | CASSPLGGLNNYGYTF | TGTGCCAGCAGCCCCCTTGGGGGGTTAAATAACTATGGCTACACCTTC
TRBD1 | TRBJ2-1 | 16 | few | TRBV28 | CASRPRGTGLNNEQFF | TGTGCCAGCAGGCCGAGGGGGACAGGGCTGAACAATGAGCAGTTCTTC
. | TRBJ1-4 | 12 | . | TRBV19 | CASSIVREKLFF | TGTGCCAGTAGTATAGTGCGTGAAAAACTGTTTTTT
. | TRBJ2-5 | 13 | . | TRBV2 | CATRTAYQETQYF | TGTGCCACCCGGACAGCGTACCAAGAGACCCAGTACTTC
. | TRBJ2-1 | 11 | . | TRBV27 | CASSSQGEQFF | TGTGCCAGCAGTTCGCAGGGTGAGCAGTTCTTC
. | TRBJ2-1 | 14 | . | TRBV6-5 | CASSKRLSSGMEFF | TGTGCCAGCAGTAAGAGACTTAGCTCGGGAATGGAGTTCTTC
. | TRBJ1-5 | 15 | . | TRBV5-1 | CASSPGGAINQPQHF | TGCGCCAGCAGCCCCGGTGGGGCAATCAATCAGCCCCAGCATTTT
TRBD1 | TRBJ2-5 | 18 | once | TRBV5-5 | CASSPPGIGTGGPETQYF | TGTGCCAGCAGCCCGCCGGGGATCGGGACAGGGGGCCCAGAGACCCAGTACTTC
. | TRBJ1-3 | 16 | . | TRBV5-5 | CASSWGQGNSGNTIYF | TGTGCCAGCAGCTGGGGGCAGGGCAACTCTGGAAACACCATATATTTT
TRBD2 | TRBJ2-4 | 14 | . | TRBV28 | CASSGRVPKNIQYF | TGTGCCAGCAGTGGGAGGGTGCCCAAAAACATTCAGTACTTC
. | TRBJ1-1 | 12 | once | TRBV2 | CASSTGYTEAFF | TGTGCCAGCAGTACGGGGTATACTGAAGCTTTCTTT
. | TRBJ1-1 | 13 | . | TRBV19 | CASSMGGGTEAFF | TGTGCCAGTAGTATGGGTGGAGGCACTGAAGCTTTCTTT